A single sample is the source of the 30 T cell receptor beta chains below, sequenced in a study of blood T cell repertoires in COVID-19. The protocol was immunoSEQ multiplex PCR, while the TCRdb copy is restricted to in-frame clones and leaves out a portion. The table has 150,000 to 160,000 clones, about 90% seen once. The sequencing sample was made of peripheral blood. The receptors shown here come from a middle-aged man with acute or convalescent COVID-19.

The rearrangement uses TRBV10-2 and TRBJ2-7, with TRBD1 matching over 11 bases. The J segment lost 3 bases and the V segment lost 8 bases, leaving 0 bases of the junction unmatched. Germline CDR1 and CDR2: WSHSY and SAAADI. The CDR3 totals 12 residues. The CDR3 DNA reads TGCGCCAGCGGGACAGGGGGCTACGAGCAGTACTTC. Protein: CASGTGGYEQYF.

This chain joins TRBV28 and TRBJ1-1, with a possible D match to TRBD1 (6 bases). Deletions cut 4 bases from V and 4 bases from J, with 16 bases between. CDR3 length: 15 amino acids. Germline V lookup: CDR1 MDHEN, CDR2 SYDVKM. The chain's CDR3 is CASSSPPQGSTEAFF. The CDR3 DNA reads as TGTGCCAGCAGTTCGCCACCACAGGGTAGCACTGAAGCTTTCTTT.

The chain recombines TRBV3-1 (or the pseudogene TRBV3-2) with TRBJ1-3; D is undetermined. Trimming took off 6 bases at V and 6 bases at J, with 12 bases between the two ends. CDR1 is LGHDT, CDR2 YNNKEL, per germline (reference sequence). The CDR3 is made up of 13 amino acids. The CDR3 DNA follows: TGTGCCAGCAGTCAATTCGGGTTAAACACCATATATTTT. Protein sequence: CASSQFGLNTIYF.

The chain uses TRBV29-1 and TRBJ1-2, with a possible D match to TRBD1 (5 bases). CDR1 and CDR2 (germline): SQVTM, ANQGSEA. There are 12 residues in the CDR3. V was shortened by 3 bases and J by 5 bases, with 10 bases between the two germline ends. The CDR3 protein is CSVDRRGYGYTF. The DNA of the CDR3 is TGCAGCGTTGACAGGAGGGGTTATGGCTACACCTTC.

The genes are TRBV19 and TRBJ1-5; 7 bases are a match to TRBD1. CDR1 is LNHDA, CDR2 SQIVND, per germline (reference sequence). The CDR3 contains 17 residues. After removal of 3 bases from V and 3 bases from J, the junction contained 11 bases not matched to a gene. The CDR3 nucleotides are TGTGCCAGTAGTATCGAATCCGGTGGGACAGTCAATCAGCCCCAGCATTTT. Its protein is CASSIESGGTVNQPQHF.

This clone was detected a few times. The rearrangement uses TRBV6-5 and TRBJ1-4; TRBD1 matches at 7 bases. V trimming: 6 bases; J trimming: 10 bases; junction bases outside the gene matches: 14. The CDR3 length is 15 residues. CDR1 and CDR2 from the germline V gene are MNHEY and SVGAGI. Written as DNA, the CDR3 is TGTGCCAGCAGCCAACGGGACAGAGTGTATGGAAAACTGTTTTTT. Its translation: CASSQRDRVYGKLFF.

The J gene is TRBJ1-4, the V gene TRBV28; unclear D gene. From germline, CDR1 is MDHEN and CDR2 SYDVKM. The ends were cut back, 4 bases at V and 8 bases at J, with 17 bases in the middle. The CDR3 loop spans 15 amino acids. CDR3 protein: CASSSAHRRGEKLFF. In DNA form, the CDR3 reads TGTGCCAGCAGTTCCGCCCATCGGAGAGGAGAAAAACTGTTTTTT.

This sequence joins TRBV5-8 and TRBJ1-5; 7 bases are shared with TRBD1. This CDR3 region has 15 residues. V lost 3 bases to trimming and J lost 5 bases; unmatched junction nucleotides: 8. The germline V gene encodes CDR1 SGHTS and CDR2 YDEGEE. CDR3 in DNA: TGTGCCAGCAGCTCTAGACAGGGCTCGCATCAGCCCCAGCATTTT. Protein sequence: CASSSRQGSHQPQHF.

The rearrangement links TRBV19 to TRBJ2-2, with 9 bases aligning to TRBD1. The CDR3 loop spans 17 amino acids. Germline V gene sequence: CDR1 LNHDA, CDR2 SQIVND (reference sequence). Trimming cost V 7 bases and J 5 bases; bases outside gene matches: 14. CDR3 DNA: TGTGCCAGTACCTCACTCCGGACAGGGGTTCGGACCGGGGAGCTGTTTTTT. It codes for CASTSLRTGVRTGELFF.

This clone was observed a single time. The sample has other DNA sequences that encode this CDR3 too. The chain carries TRBV5-1 and TRBJ2-5; 8 nucleotides line up with TRBD1. With 4 bases clipped from V and 2 bases from J, the junction kept 7 bases outside the gene matches. Germline V gene sequence: CDR1 SGHRS, CDR2 YFSETQ. This CDR3 comprises 15 residues. The CDR3 here is CASSPGTGLQETQYF. Written as DNA, the CDR3 is TGCGCCAGCAGCCCTGGGACAGGACTTCAAGAGACCCAGTACTTC. Using reference TRBV5-1 and TRBJ2-5 for the parts outside the CDR3, the full variable domain is KAGVTQTPRYLIKTRGQQVTLSCSPISGHRSVSWYQQTPGQGLQFLFEYFSETQRNKGNFPGRFSGRQFSNSRSEMNVSTLELGDSALYLCASSPGTGLQETQYFGPGTRLLVL.

This chain uses TRBV2 with TRBJ1-2, with D maybe TRBD1 (5 bases). Germline CDR1 SNHLY, CDR2 FYNNEI. The V end lost 7 bases, the J end lost 8 bases, and 11 bases lay between the germline ends. This CDR3 spans 11 amino acids. The CDR3 is CASTGSDGYTF. In nucleotides, the CDR3 is TGTGCCAGCACAGGGTCTGACGGCTACACCTTC.

A note on this clone: One end of the junction fails to match germline, which may point to a read error. V is TRBV5-4 and J is TRBJ1-2; no reliable D call. Germline CDR1 reads SGHNT; CDR2 reads YYREEE (reference sequence). CDR3 length: 15 residues. The CDR3 bases are TGTGCCAGCAGCTTGGTCCATCGGGAGGACTATGGCTACGCCTTC. This codes for CASSLVHREDYGYAF.

The gene calls are TRBV5-5 and TRBJ1-6; no reliable D call. Germline lookup yields CDR1 SGHKS and CDR2 YYEKEE (reference sequence). There are 15 residues in the CDR3. Trimming left V 5 bases short and J 5 bases short, with 14 bases between. DNA of the CDR3: TGTGCCAGCAGGTTCTGGTGGCAGGATAATTCACCCCTCCACTTT. This encodes CASRFWWQDNSPLHF.

The J gene is TRBJ1-1, the V gene TRBV27, with 11 positions matching TRBD1. The germline gives CDR1 MNHEY, CDR2 SMNVEV (reference sequence). This CDR3 is built from 13 residues. With V trimmed by 5 bases and J by 8 bases, 4 bases remained unmatched. The CDR3 nucleotides are TGTGCCAGCAGTACGGACAGGGGGCTGGAAGCTTTCTTT. It is translated as CASSTDRGLEAFF.

J is TRBJ2-2 and V is TRBV25-1; tentatively, D is TRBD1 (6 bases). The germline V gene has CDR1 MGHDK and CDR2 SYGVNS. V lost 8 bases and J 2 bases, leaving 15 bases between the germline ends. The CDR3 is made up of 15 amino acids. CDR3: CASRKQGFNTGELFF. DNA for the CDR3: TGTGCCAGCCGAAAACAGGGCTTCAACACCGGGGAGCTGTTTTTT.

V gene TRBV27 combines with J gene TRBJ1-2; 7 bases align to TRBD1. V trimming: 2 bases; J trimming: 7 bases; junction bases outside the gene matches: 7. The CDR3 consists of 14 residues. The germline gives CDR1 MNHEY, CDR2 SMNVEV (reference sequence). The CDR3 nucleotides read TGTGCCAGCAGTTTAGTCCAGGGGGTCGGTGGCTACACCTTC. Its protein product is CASSLVQGVGGYTF.

The rearrangement links TRBV4-1 to TRBJ2-2, with D possibly matching TRBD1 (6 bases). This CDR3 is built from 15 residues. Trimming took off 4 bases at V and 5 bases at J, with 14 bases between the two ends. Per the germline V gene, CDR1 is MGHRA and CDR2 is YSYEKL. In DNA form, the CDR3 reads TGCGCCAGCAGCCCTCCGGGACATACTACCGGGGAGCTGTTTTTT. Its protein product is CASSPPGHTTGELFF.

The gene calls are TRBV30 and TRBJ1-1; the D gene is possibly TRBD1 (6 bases). The CDR3 extends over 18 amino acids. Trimming shortened V by 3 bases and J by 0 bases, and 23 bases separated the two germline ends. The germline V gene has CDR1 GTSNPN and CDR2 SVGIG (reference sequence). The CDR3 sequence: CAWSSRQTNRVLNTEAFF. The CDR3 nucleotides read TGTGCCTGGAGCTCGCGACAGACTAACAGGGTATTGAACACTGAAGCTTTCTTT.

A remark on this clone: This CDR3 is also generated by other DNA sequences in the sample. The chain carries TRBV20-1 and TRBJ2-7; weak D call: TRBD2 (5 bases). Per germline, CDR1 DFQATT and CDR2 SNEGSKA (reference sequence). V was clipped by 3 bases and J by 7 bases, with 10 bases between them. CDR3 length: 11 residues. The CDR3 DNA sequence: TGCAGTGCTAGTTCGGGGTTTGAGCAGTACGTC. Amino acid sequence: CSASSGFEQYV.

This clone was seen a single time. The J gene is TRBJ2-7, the V gene TRBV6-6; weak D call: TRBD2 (6 bases). Germline V gene lookup returns CDR1 MNHNY and CDR2 SVGAGI (reference sequence). The CDR3 is 14 residues long. Trimming pared 7 bases from V and 8 bases from J, leaving 21 bases between. CDR3 sequence (DNA): TGTGCCAGCAACCCGGAAAGCGGGTTCTCACAGCAGTACTTC. Its protein is CASNPESGFSQQYF.

The genes are TRBV27 and TRBJ1-6; no clear D gene. V lost 3 bases, J lost 11 bases, and 11 bases lay in between. The CDR3 is 13 amino acids. Germline values: CDR1 MNHEY, CDR2 SMNVEV (reference sequence). The CDR3 protein is CASSFGGPAPLHF. As DNA, the CDR3 is TGTGCCAGCAGTTTCGGCGGGCCAGCACCCCTCCACTTT.

This sequence joins TRBV9 and TRBJ2-7, with a tentative D call TRBD2 (6 bases). In germline, CDR1 is SGDLS, CDR2 YYNGEE. Trimming took off 3 bases at V and 7 bases at J, with 17 bases between the two ends. This CDR3 has 14 residues. The CDR3: CASSASGTGPEQYF. In DNA form, the CDR3 reads TGTGCCAGCAGCGCCTCCGGGACTGGCCCAGAGCAGTACTTC.

The rearrangement uses TRBV7-8 and TRBJ2-1; 7 bases map to TRBD1. This CDR3 spans 14 amino acids. V was pared by 5 bases and J by 3 bases, with 4 bases of the junction left unmatched. Germline V gene data show CDR1 as SGHVS and CDR2 as FQNEAQ. CDR3 residues: CASSLGTVYNEQFF. As DNA, the CDR3 is TGTGCCAGCAGCCTGGGGACAGTCTACAATGAGCAGTTCTTC.

The chain combines TRBV28 with TRBJ2-7; 10 bases match TRBD1. The CDR3 has 16 residues. The junction had 8 bases not matched to a gene; V was cut back by 6 bases and J by 0 bases. The V gene's germline CDR1 is MDHEN and CDR2 SYDVKM. Here the CDR3 reads CASRPAGQGTSYEQYF. The CDR3 DNA reads as TGTGCCAGCAGACCTGCGGGACAGGGGACCTCCTACGAGCAGTACTTC.

V usage is TRBV9 and J usage is TRBJ1-2; D gene uncertain. The CDR3 covers 11 residues. Germline CDR1 reads SGDLS; CDR2 reads YYNGEE. V lost 3 bases, J lost 6 bases, and 6 bases lay in between. The CDR3 loop reads CASSARDGYTF. The CDR3 coding sequence is TGTGCCAGCAGCGCCCGGGATGGCTACACCTTC.

The chain links TRBV28 to TRBJ2-7; 8 bases line up with TRBD2. CDR3 size: 17 residues. The J segment lost 0 bases and the V segment lost 3 bases, leaving 10 bases of the junction unmatched. Germline CDR1 is MDHEN and CDR2 is SYDVKM. CDR3 loop: CASSFAWQREISYEQYF. CDR3 DNA sequence: TGTGCCAGCAGTTTCGCCTGGCAGCGGGAGATCTCCTACGAGCAGTACTTC.

The chain has TRBV21-1 and TRBJ1-5; the DNA was not compared with TRBD1, the D call given in the table. TRBV21-1 is classified as a pseudogene. The CDR3 is 12 amino acids. The CDR3 is CASSKGGGPQHF. CDR3 sequence (DNA): TGTGCCAGCAGCAAAGGGGGCGGCCCCCAGCATTTT.

The rearrangement joins TRBV12-3 or TRBV12-4 to TRBJ1-5, with unresolved D. V lost 5 bases and J lost 4, with 9 bases in between. The CDR3 has 13 amino acids. CDR3 bases: TGTGCCAGCAGTCCGAGGGCAAATCAGCCCCAGCATTTT. Amino acid sequence: CASSPRANQPQHF.

This rearrangement joins TRBV3-1 (or the pseudogene TRBV3-2) to TRBJ1-4; the D is unclear. This CDR3 is 16 amino acids long. V was clipped by 3 bases and J by 0 bases, with 11 bases between them. CDR1 and CDR2 from the germline V gene are LGHDT and YNNKEL (reference sequence). Written as DNA, the CDR3 is TGTGCCAGCAGCCATGGCCGCGGTGCAACTAATGAAAAACTGTTTTTT. Translated, it gives CASSHGRGATNEKLFF.

The rearrangement links TRBV7-3 to TRBJ2-2; the match to TRBD1 covers 8 bases. CDR1 is SGHTA and CDR2 is FQGTGA in the germline V gene. After removal of 5 bases from V and 3 bases from J, the junction contained 2 bases not matched to a gene. This CDR3 contains 14 residues. CDR3 sequence (DNA): TGTGCCAGCAGCCCGGGACAGGACACCGGGGAGCTGTTTTTT. Amino acid sequence: CASSPGQDTGELFF.